Presented here are 28 T cell receptor beta chains from one specimen sequenced in a study of shared clonotypes between healthy human individuals. Profiling relied on immunoSEQ multiplex PCR, and the TCRdb table lists in-frame clones only, not all of them. The table lists about 670,000 clones, 72% of them singletons. Sequencing used memory CD4+ T cells sorted from blood. Regarding subset: CD45RA-negative fraction. These TCRs come from a woman aged 25 to 39 in good health.

CDR3 coding DNA: TGTGCCAGTAGGAGCGGACCGGCCTACGAGCAGTACTTC. This sequence encodes CASRSGPAYEQYF. The chain uses TRBV19 and TRBJ2-7; TRBD2 might be the D (5 bases). CDR1 is LNHDA and CDR2 is SQIVND in the germline V gene (reference sequence). The germline V and J ends were trimmed by 6 bases and 2 bases, with 11 bases remaining between them. The CDR3 runs to 13 residues.

This chain's CDR3 is CAWSGTGRTGELFF. The CDR3 DNA follows: TGTGCCTGGAGTGGGACAGGGCGGACCGGGGAGCTGTTTTTT. The chain uses TRBV30 and TRBJ2-2; 8 bases agree with TRBD1. The CDR3 covers 14 residues. Germline V gene sequence: CDR1 GTSNPN, CDR2 SVGIG (reference sequence). V shed 1 base, J shed 5 bases, and the junction held 3 bases outside the gene matches.

About this clone: Within the sample, other DNA sequences also encode this same CDR3. The chain links TRBV6-5 to TRBJ2-5, with 8 positions matching TRBD2. Germline V gene data show CDR1 as MNHEY and CDR2 as SVGAGI. With 0 bases clipped from V and 5 bases from J, the junction kept 2 bases outside the gene matches. CDR3 length: 14 amino acids. The CDR3 DNA reads TGTGCCAGCAGTTACTCGCCGGGAGGGGAGACCCAGTACTTC. Translating gives CASSYSPGGETQYF.

V and J are TRBV5-2 and TRBJ1-2. TRBV5-2 is labeled a pseudogene. This CDR3 has 16 residues. The CDR3 sequence is CASKSGRVRKTYGYTF. In DNA form, the CDR3 reads TGTGCCAGCAAAAGTGGTCGAGTACGAAAGACCTATGGCTACACCTTC.

The rearrangement links TRBV27 to TRBJ2-7, with 9 nucleotides matching TRBD1. J lost 3 bases, V lost 5 bases, and 11 bases had no gene match. Germline V CDR1 and CDR2: MNHEY, SMNVEV (reference sequence). The CDR3 covers 16 residues. CDR3 sequence (DNA): TGTGCCAGCAGTCAACGACCGGGACAGGGTATCTACGAGCAGTACTTC. This translates into CASSQRPGQGIYEQYF.

In DNA form, the CDR3 reads TGTGCCAGCAGTTGGGGCGGCGGGGGCTCAGGCTATGGCTACACCTTC. Protein product: CASSWGGGGSGYGYTF. The V gene is TRBV27, the J gene TRBJ1-2; D is perhaps TRBD1 (6 bases). The V and J ends lost 4 bases and 4 bases respectively, with 19 bases between them. CDR3 size: 16 residues. Germline V gene sequence: CDR1 MNHEY, CDR2 SMNVEV (reference sequence).

The chain has TRBV18 and TRBJ2-3; D gene uncertain. This CDR3 region has 15 residues. Germline CDR1 KGHSH, CDR2 LQKENI. V was clipped by 2 bases and J by 0 bases, with 9 bases between them. In nucleotides, the CDR3 is TGTGCCAGCTCACCAGGCCAGGTTAGCACAGATACGCAGTATTTT. Its protein product is CASSPGQVSTDTQYF. The full variable domain, with the rest looked up from reference TRBV18 and TRBJ2-3, is NAGVMQNPRHLVRRRGQEARLRCSPMKGHSHVYWYRQLPEEGLKFMVYLQKENIIDESGMPKERFSAEFPKEGPSILRIQQVVRGDSAAYFCASSPGQVSTDTQYFGPGTRLTVL.

The rearrangement links TRBV28 to TRBJ2-2, with D maybe TRBD2 (5 bases). The V gene's germline CDR1 is MDHEN and CDR2 SYDVKM. Trimming removed 11 bases from V and 6 bases from J, with 16 bases in between. The CDR3 length is 13 residues. The CDR3 sequence is CASRRDTPGELFF. CDR3 DNA sequence: TGTGCCTCACGCCGGGATACGCCCGGGGAGCTGTTTTTT.

J is TRBJ1-3 and V is TRBV5-1, with 12 bases matching TRBD1. There are 16 residues in the CDR3. The germline CDR1 and CDR2 sequences are SGHRS and YFSETQ. J lost 7 bases, V lost 0 bases, and 5 bases had no gene match. CDR3 sequence: CASSLGPGQGANTIYF. In nucleotides, the CDR3 is TGCGCCAGCAGCTTGGGACCGGGACAGGGGGCTAACACCATATATTTT.

This chain connects TRBV28 to TRBJ1-1, with D uncertain. Trimming removed 7 bases from V and 6 bases from J, with 9 bases in between. Germline CDR1 MDHEN, CDR2 SYDVKM. This CDR3 has 11 amino acids. The CDR3 nucleotides are TGTGCCAGCATCGCCCCCTCTGAAGCTTTCTTT. Protein sequence: CASIAPSEAFF.

This rearrangement joins TRBV4-1 to TRBJ1-4; no reliable D call. Trimming pared 0 bases from V and 6 bases from J, leaving 17 bases between. CDR1 is MGHRA, CDR2 YSYEKL, per germline. The CDR3 totals 17 residues. CDR3 in DNA: TGCGCCAGCAGCCAAGATCTGAGGGCAAACGGGGATGAAAAACTGTTTTTT. The encoded protein is CASSQDLRANGDEKLFF.

The J gene is TRBJ1-2, the V gene TRBV11-2; D unclear. The CDR3 has 15 residues. Germline-derived CDR1 and CDR2 are SGHAT and FQNNGV. V lost 5 bases and J lost 8, with 21 bases in between. CDR3 region: CASSPPRFRVGGYTF. CDR3 in DNA: TGTGCCAGCAGCCCACCCCGATTTCGTGTAGGCGGCTACACCTTC.

The V call is TRBV11-2, the J call TRBJ1-6; 9 bases map to TRBD1. Germline lookup yields CDR1 SGHAT and CDR2 FQNNGV. Germline trimming cut 5 bases from V and 11 bases from J; bases unmatched to any gene: 13. The CDR3 length is 16 residues. The CDR3 DNA reads TGTGCCAGCAGCATACTACAGGGGGCGGAGGGGACACCCCTCCACTTT. Its translation: CASSILQGAEGTPLHF. The whole variable domain, remainder taken from reference TRBV11-2 and TRBJ1-6, is EAGVAQSPRYKIIEKRQSVAFWCNPISGHATLYWYQQILGQGPKLLIQFQNNGVVDDSQLPKDRFSAERLKGVDSTLKIQPAKLEDSAVYLCASSILQGAEGTPLHFGNGTRLTVT.

The rearrangement links TRBV19 to TRBJ2-3; 7 bases match TRBD2. V shed 3 bases, J shed 4 bases, and the junction held 13 bases outside the gene matches. CDR1 and CDR2 (germline): LNHDA, SQIVND (reference sequence). CDR3 size: 17 residues. CDR3 coding DNA: TGTGCCAGTAGTATCTGGGAGCGGGGCGACGCCTCAGATACGCAGTATTTT. This sequence encodes CASSIWERGDASDTQYF.

The count of this clone is one. The chain links TRBV28 to TRBJ2-7; the D gene is possibly TRBD1 (6 bases). Germline CDR1 is MDHEN and CDR2 is SYDVKM. The CDR3 consists of 12 residues. V shed 10 bases and J shed 5 bases, with 15 bases lying between them. CDR3 region: CATETGTNEQYF. The CDR3 bases are TGTGCCACCGAGACAGGAACCAACGAGCAGTACTTC.

The chain has TRBV6-1 and TRBJ1-2, with TRBD1 as a possible D gene (5 bases). This CDR3 contains 14 residues. CDR1 and CDR2 (germline): MNHNS, SASEGT. Deletions cut 6 bases from V and 1 base from J, with 12 bases between. This CDR3 is CASSWTGLNYGYTF. Written as DNA, the CDR3 is TGTGCCAGCAGCTGGACGGGGCTTAACTATGGCTACACCTTC.

In this sample, this clone turned up once. The rearrangement uses TRBV10-2 and TRBJ1-5; D not resolved. The CDR3 spans 13 residues. CDR1 is WSHSY and CDR2 is SAAADI in the germline V gene. The V and J ends lost 1 base and 2 bases respectively, with 3 bases between them. The CDR3 sequence is CASSEWGNQPQHF. CDR3 in DNA: TGCGCCAGCAGTGAGTGGGGCAATCAGCCCCAGCATTTT.

This clone was observed many times. CDR3 sequence: CASSALVGASYNEQFF. In nucleotides, the CDR3 is TGTGCCAGCAGCGCCCTTGTGGGAGCCTCCTACAATGAGCAGTTCTTC. The chain uses TRBV25-1 and TRBJ2-1; tentatively, D is TRBD2 (5 bases). The CDR3 spans 16 residues. CDR1 and CDR2 from the germline V gene are MGHDK and SYGVNS. V was trimmed by 6 bases and J by 0 bases, leaving 15 bases between them. Full variable domain (remainder filled in from reference TRBV25-1 and TRBJ2-1): EADIYQTPRYLVIGTGKKITLECSQTMGHDKMYWYQQDPGMELHLIHYSYGVNSTEKGDLSSESTVSRIRTEHFPLTLESARPSHTSQYLCASSALVGASYNEQFFGPGTRLTVL.

V gene TRBV28 combines with J gene TRBJ2-5; the D is unclear. The germline gives CDR1 MDHEN, CDR2 SYDVKM. V lost 5 bases and J lost 5, with 9 bases in between. The CDR3 totals 12 residues. CDR3 amino acids: CASSLHLETQYF. The CDR3 nucleotides read TGTGCCAGCAGTCTTCATTTGGAGACCCAGTACTTC.

The chain recombines TRBV5-4 with TRBJ1-2; 9 nucleotides align to TRBD1. J was trimmed by 5 bases and V by 6 bases; bases with no gene match: 8. Germline CDR1 and CDR2: SGHNT and YYREEE (reference sequence). This CDR3 is 14 amino acids long. The CDR3 DNA reads TGTGCCAGCACCGCCGGGACAGGGTATTATGGCTACACCTTC. This encodes CASTAGTGYYGYTF.

V usage is TRBV7-2 and J usage is TRBJ2-3, with D unclear. This CDR3 contains 13 residues. The germline V and J ends were trimmed by 3 bases and 2 bases, with 6 bases remaining between them. The germline CDR1 and CDR2 sequences are SGHTA and FQGNSA. The CDR3 bases are TGTGCCAGCAGCTTTCCAGCCACAGATACGCAGTATTTT. It is translated as CASSFPATDTQYF.

The count of this clone is one. This sequence joins TRBV4-1 and TRBJ1-1; 8 bases are shared with TRBD1. The CDR3 has 17 amino acids. Unmatched junction bases numbered 14, after V lost 3 bases and J lost 5 bases. Germline assignment: CDR1 MGHRA and CDR2 YSYEKL. CDR3 in DNA: TGCGCCAGCAGCCAGCGACAGGGGACGCCCGATGGGACTGAAGCTTTCTTT. It encodes CASSQRQGTPDGTEAFF.

This sequence joins TRBV10-3 and TRBJ2-5; D is possibly TRBD2 (6 bases). V lost 6 bases and J lost 4, with 21 bases in between. The length of the CDR3 is 16 residues. From germline, CDR1 is ENHRY and CDR2 SYGVKD. For the CDR3, the DNA is TGTGCCATCAGCCCAGCGGAGGGCCTGTTGCGAGAGACCCAGTACTTC. Amino acid sequence: CAISPAEGLLRETQYF.

The chain is built from TRBV5-4 and TRBJ1-2, with D possibly matching TRBD1 (5 bases). V was shortened by 2 bases and J by 8 bases, with 13 bases between the two germline ends. This CDR3 comprises 13 residues. The germline gives CDR1 SGHNT, CDR2 YYREEE (reference sequence). CDR3 protein: CASSFPGTVGYTF. Written as DNA, the CDR3 is TGTGCCAGCAGCTTTCCCGGGACGGTCGGCTACACCTTC.

The gene calls are TRBV6-4 and TRBJ1-1, with 7 bases identical to TRBD1. CDR3 length: 16 residues. Germline-derived CDR1 and CDR2 are MRHNA and SNTAGT. V was pared by 4 bases and J by 0 bases, with 8 bases of the junction left unmatched. Written as DNA, the CDR3 is TGTGCCAGCAGTGCCACATGGGGGACAGTGAACACTGAAGCTTTCTTT. Translation gives CASSATWGTVNTEAFF.

V gene TRBV30 combines with J gene TRBJ1-3; D unresolved. The V gene's germline CDR1 is GTSNPN and CDR2 SVGIG (reference sequence). Trimming shortened V by 3 bases and J by 0 bases, and 15 bases separated the two germline ends. The CDR3 length is 16 residues. CDR3 DNA sequence: TGTGCCTGGAGCGGGAACAGAGTTTTCTCTGGAAACACCATATATTTT. Its translation is CAWSGNRVFSGNTIYF.

This clone was observed a few times. V and J are TRBV10-2 and TRBJ1-2, with D possibly being TRBD1 (6 bases). Germline lookup yields CDR1 WSHSY and CDR2 SAAADI. The CDR3 has 14 residues. V was shortened by 0 bases and J by 4 bases, with 9 bases between the two germline ends. CDR3 residues: CASSESIQGYGYTF. CDR3 DNA sequence: TGCGCCAGCAGTGAGTCGATACAGGGCTATGGCTACACCTTC.

This clone was seen a handful of times. This chain joins TRBV19 and TRBJ1-1; tentatively, D is TRBD1 (5 bases). The germline V gene has CDR1 LNHDA and CDR2 SQIVND (reference sequence). The length of the CDR3 is 14 residues. V dropped 7 bases and J dropped 4 bases, with 16 bases sitting between them. The CDR3 bases are TGTGCCAGTATAGGTCCGGGGGGACGCACTGAAGCTTTCTTT. Encoded protein: CASIGPGGRTEAFF.